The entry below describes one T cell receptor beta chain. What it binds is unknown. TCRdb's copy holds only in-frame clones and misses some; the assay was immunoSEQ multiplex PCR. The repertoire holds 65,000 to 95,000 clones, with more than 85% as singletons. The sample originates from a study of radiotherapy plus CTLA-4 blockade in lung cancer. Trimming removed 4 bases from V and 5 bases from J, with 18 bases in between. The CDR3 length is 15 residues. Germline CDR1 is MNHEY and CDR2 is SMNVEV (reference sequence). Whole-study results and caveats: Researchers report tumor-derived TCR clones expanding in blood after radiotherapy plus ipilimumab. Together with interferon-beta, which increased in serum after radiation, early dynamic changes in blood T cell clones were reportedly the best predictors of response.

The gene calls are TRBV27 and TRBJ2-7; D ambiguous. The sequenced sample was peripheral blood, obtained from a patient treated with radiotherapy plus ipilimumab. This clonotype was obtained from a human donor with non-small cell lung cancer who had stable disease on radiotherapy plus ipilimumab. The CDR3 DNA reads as TGTGCCAGCAGTTCCGTCCGGTGGCAGAGTCACGAGCAGTACTTC. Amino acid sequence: CASSSVRWQSHEQYF.